A single sample is the source of the 19 T cell receptor beta chains below, sequenced in a study of T-cell memory formation after mild COVID-19. TCRdb recomputed calls from the 5' RACE reads with MiXCR, one row per CDR3 protein. The table lists 500,000 to 550,000 distinct CDR3 sequences, roughly 20% of them singletons. The sample was PBMCs or a T cell subset sorted from them (not recorded which). These receptor sequences come from an adult woman who had mild COVID-19 (a few samples of this study predate the infection). Cell type and time point are not known.

This clonotype was seen more than once but under ten times. The rearrangement uses TRBV24-1 and TRBJ2-4; 10 nucleotides agree with TRBD2. V gave up 3 bases and J gave up 8 bases; unmatched junction bases: 3. Per germline, CDR1 KGHDR and CDR2 SFDVKD. This CDR3 has 14 residues. As DNA, the CDR3 is TGTGCCACCAGTGATACTAGCGGGACCGACATTCAGTACTTC. This encodes CATSDTSGTDIQYF.

This clonotype showed up just a few times. The chain is built from TRBV7-2 and TRBJ2-5, with D possibly called TRBD1 or TRBD2 (5 bases each). V lost 5 bases, J lost 5 bases, and 30 bases lay in between. Germline CDR1 reads SGHTA; CDR2 reads FQGNSA. The CDR3 is made up of 19 amino acids. The CDR3 DNA reads TGTGCCAGCAGCGCCTACCTCGGGACCCGCCTGGGGAATGCTGAGACCCAGTACTTC. Protein product: CASSAYLGTRLGNAETQYF.

This clonotype was recorded a few times. V usage is TRBV21-1 and J usage is TRBJ2-7; the table names TRBD1, a call not compared with the DNA. TRBV21-1 is an annotated pseudogene. This CDR3 has 17 amino acids. CDR3 residues: CASSGLWYRDRDYEQYF. In DNA, the CDR3 is TGTGCCAGCAGCGGACTATGGTACCGGGACAGGGACTACGAGCAGTACTTC.

This clonotype was detected ten times or more. J is TRBJ2-7 and V is TRBV5-4, with 7 bases fitting TRBD1. The CDR3 length is 13 residues. Germline V CDR1 and CDR2: SGHNT, YYREEE (reference sequence). The J segment lost 3 bases and the V segment lost 4 bases, leaving 4 bases of the junction unmatched. CDR3 in DNA: TGTGCCAGCAGCATGGGACAGCTCTACGAGCAGTACTTC. It specifies CASSMGQLYEQYF.

This clonotype was observed once. The J gene is TRBJ1-1, the V gene TRBV5-1; no reliable D call. Trimming pared 0 bases from V and 6 bases from J, leaving 9 bases between. CDR1 and CDR2 from the germline V gene are SGHRS and YFSETQ. The CDR3 totals 13 residues. CDR3 nucleotides: TGCGCCAGCAGCTTGGACAGTCCCTCTGAAGCTTTCTTT. Encoded protein: CASSLDSPSEAFF.

This clonotype was counted many times. The chain uses TRBV5-6 and TRBJ2-3; D is undetermined. Germline loops: CDR1 SGHDT, CDR2 YYEEEE. V lost 4 bases and J 1 base, leaving 13 bases between the germline ends. The CDR3 extends over 15 amino acids. CDR3 DNA sequence: TGTGCCAGCAGCCCAAAGCGTTCCGGCACAGATACGCAGTATTTT. It yields the protein CASSPKRSGTDTQYF.

This clonotype turned up a few times. The rearrangement links TRBV27 to TRBJ1-2; 8 nucleotides line up with TRBD1. Germline V lookup: CDR1 MNHEY, CDR2 SMNVEV (reference sequence). The V segment lost 5 bases and the J segment 2 bases; nucleotides outside the gene matches: 7. This CDR3 has 15 residues. The CDR3 coding sequence is TGTGCCAGCAGTAAGACAGGGGTGGGCAACTATGGCTACACCTTC. Encoded protein: CASSKTGVGNYGYTF.

V and J are TRBV6-6 and TRBJ2-7; D unresolved. The V gene's germline CDR1 is MNHNY and CDR2 SVGAGI (reference sequence). There are 15 residues in the CDR3. The V gene lost 2 bases and the J gene lost 4 bases, with 15 bases spanning the gap. The DNA of the CDR3 is TGTGCCAGCAGTTACCCCTCCCCGGCCTTTTACGAGCAGTACTTC. Protein product: CASSYPSPAFYEQYF.

J is TRBJ2-3 and V is TRBV7-9; D is uncertain. Between the trimmed V and J ends, which lost 7 bases and 0 bases, there was a span of 11 bases. Germline-derived CDR1 and CDR2 are SEHNR and FQNEAQ (reference sequence). The CDR3 consists of 14 residues. The CDR3 sequence: CASKTQPSTDTQYF. The DNA of the CDR3 is TGTGCCAGCAAGACGCAGCCTAGCACAGATACGCAGTATTTT.

This clonotype was seen a handful of times. This sequence joins TRBV5-4 and TRBJ2-3; D may correspond to TRBD1 or TRBD2 (6 bases each). Trimming pared 2 bases from V and 2 bases from J, leaving 12 bases between. Germline assignment: CDR1 SGHNT and CDR2 YYREEE (reference sequence). The CDR3 spans 15 residues. The CDR3 nucleotides are TGTGCCAGCAGCTTTGGGGGGCCCCACACAGATACGCAGTATTTT. Translating it yields CASSFGGPHTDTQYF.

The chain uses TRBV11-2 and TRBJ2-1; D ambiguous. This CDR3 has 15 amino acids. Germline CDR1 and CDR2: SGHAT and FQNNGV. Trimming shortened V by 1 base and J by 2 bases, and 9 bases separated the two germline ends. CDR3 loop: CASSLGAVAYNEQFF. The CDR3 DNA reads as TGTGCCAGCAGCTTAGGGGCGGTGGCCTACAATGAGCAGTTCTTC.

This clonotype was picked up a small number of times. The CDR3 nucleotides are TGCGCCAGCGGTCCGGGACAGGGATCGTACGAGCAGTACTTC. Its translation: CASGPGQGSYEQYF. The chain couples TRBV5-1 to TRBJ2-7; 9 bases fit TRBD1. CDR3 length: 14 amino acids. Looked up from germline, CDR1 is SGHRS and CDR2 is YFSETQ. Germline trimming cut 7 bases from V and 4 bases from J; bases unmatched to any gene: 9.

This clonotype was seen a few times. This chain uses TRBV7-9 with TRBJ2-2, with D unclear. Germline V gene data show CDR1 as SEHNR and CDR2 as FQNEAQ (reference sequence). This CDR3 is 14 amino acids long. The V end was cut by 2 bases, the J end by 3 bases, with 7 bases between. The CDR3 loop is CASSLLSYTGELFF. As DNA, the CDR3 is TGTGCCAGCAGCTTACTCTCCTACACCGGGGAGCTGTTTTTT.

The chain uses TRBV30 and TRBJ1-5, with D perhaps TRBD1 (5 bases). V lost 0 bases to trimming and J lost 5 bases, with 5 bases between them. Germline V gene lookup returns CDR1 GTSNPN and CDR2 SVGIG (reference sequence). The CDR3 has 12 residues. CDR3 sequence: CAWSVQDQPQHF. CDR3 nucleotide sequence: TGTGCCTGGAGTGTACAGGATCAGCCCCAGCATTTT.

In its sample, this clonotype was seen a few times. The V and J genes are TRBV7-8 and TRBJ2-1; 8 bases line up with TRBD2. CDR3 length equals 17 residues. J was trimmed by 5 bases and V by 5 bases; bases with no gene match: 14. CDR1 SGHVS and CDR2 FQNEAQ come from the germline V gene. The CDR3 spells CASSRTPGLAPDNEQFF. The CDR3 nucleotides read TGTGCCAGCAGCCGAACCCCCGGACTAGCCCCCGACAATGAGCAGTTCTTC.

This clonotype was recorded a few times. The J gene is TRBJ2-2, the V gene TRBV7-3; either TRBD1 or TRBD2 may fit D (5 bases each). This CDR3 has 17 amino acids. Per germline, CDR1 SGHTA and CDR2 FQGTGA. V lost 1 base to trimming and J lost 5 bases, with 17 bases between them. CDR3 sequence: CASSLIPGAPRTGELFF. Here the CDR3 DNA reads TGTGCCAGCAGCTTAATTCCCGGGGCACCCCGAACCGGGGAGCTGTTTTTT.

The chain employs TRBV12-3 or TRBV12-4 and TRBJ1-3; D remains ambiguous. The CDR3 loop spans 15 amino acids. The V gene lost 7 bases and the J gene lost 0 bases, with 13 bases spanning the gap. This CDR3 is CASTPGLSSGNTIYF. The CDR3 DNA sequence: TGTGCCAGCACCCCCGGGCTTAGCTCTGGAAACACCATATATTTT.

CDR3 region: CASTPGGHSTNEQFF. For the CDR3, the DNA is TGTGCCAGCACCCCGGGGGGGCATAGTACGAATGAGCAGTTCTTC. The chain uses TRBV5-4 and TRBJ2-1; the match to TRBD2 covers 8 bases. The CDR3 sequence is 15 residues long. V shed 6 bases, J shed 7 bases, and the junction held 12 bases outside the gene matches. Germline CDR1 and CDR2: SGHNT and YYREEE (reference sequence).

The J gene is TRBJ2-5, the V gene TRBV6-2 or TRBV6-3; the D is unclear. The CDR3 sequence is 13 residues long. Germline lookup yields CDR1 MNHEY and CDR2 SVGEGT. V was pared by 3 bases and J by 2 bases, with 7 bases between. As DNA, the CDR3 is TGTGCCAGCAGTTATGGGGTGCAAGAGACCCAGTACTTC. It yields the protein CASSYGVQETQYF.